The rows below give T cell receptor beta chains drawn from one sample of a study of memory CD4+ T cells and cytomegalovirus serostatus. TCRdb's table, derived via immunoSEQ multiplex PCR, lists solely in-frame clones and lacks some. The sample holds 70,000 to 95,000 clones; over 80% are singletons and the top ten take around 0.78%. Sample: memory CD4+ T cells from blood. Source of these receptors: an adult in good health and CMV-seronegative. CDR3s include the opening cysteine and the closing phenylalanine or tryptophan.

TRBV5-1	TRBJ2-5	15	CASRINSGPQETQYF
TRBV4-1	TRBJ1-1	15	CASRQSGQPNTEAFF
TRBV18	TRBJ1-3	15	CASSQGEGAGNTIYF
TRBV7-2	TRBJ1-6	11	CASSLGSPLHF
TRBV12-5	TRBJ1-5	13	CASGLYLNQPQHF
TRBV7-2	TRBJ1-2	12	CASSRNREGYTF
TRBV10-3	TRBJ2-3	14	CAISGLGSTDTQYF
TRBV7-8	TRBJ1-2	17	CASSLALYGQGAGGYTF
TRBV7-9	TRBJ2-7	13	CASNRDRAYEQYF
TRBV28	TRBJ1-4	14	CASSQHGTNEKLFF
TRBV4-1	TRBJ2-2	15	CASSQVEAVTGELFF
TRBV7-2	TRBJ1-1	15	CASSLFPRGNTEAFF
TRBV19	TRBJ1-1	15	CASSRDPQGWTEAFF
TRBV14	TRBJ1-1	16	CASSQGWTPLNTEAFF
TRBV25-1	TRBJ2-2	16	CASSESGVSNTGELFF
TRBV11-2	TRBJ2-7	15	CASSYLTGSSYEQYF
TRBV6-1	TRBJ2-7	13	CASRRGVSYEQYF
TRBV14	TRBJ2-3	17	CASSPQVGRISTDTQYF
TRBV2	TRBJ1-5	15	CASISSDRGNQPQHF
TRBV6-5	TRBJ1-1	14	CASSYSKAVSEAFF
TRBV5-6	TRBJ1-1	15	CASSLDAEWGTEAFF
TRBV2	TRBJ1-2	14	CASSREARGLGYTF
TRBV7-3	TRBJ2-5	15	CASSPSVSSGETQYF
TRBV21-1	TRBJ1-2	14	CASSKEAGTYGYTF
TRBV2	TRBJ1-4	16	CASSEAPRTTNEKLFF
TRBV2	TRBJ1-4	16	CASRVPGQVQNEKLFF
TRBV30	TRBJ2-3	13	CAARLGVTDTQYF
TRBV18	TRBJ1-1	13	CASSYERNTEAFF
TRBV6-1	TRBJ1-4	13	CASSEGTDEKLFF
TRBV7-3	TRBJ1-2	13	CASSLGQDYGYTF
TRBV19	TRBJ1-5	15	CASSIAEASNQPQHF
TRBV7-9	TRBJ1-6	18	CASSSRKGTGGSDSPLHF
TRBV7-9	TRBJ2-1	12	CASSLNYNEQFF
TRBV4-2	TRBJ1-2	18	CASSPLIGTGYLSGGYTF
TRBV6-5	TRBJ2-2	14	CASRPQGSTGELFF
TRBV19	TRBJ2-3	13	CASSSALTDTQYF
TRBV18	TRBJ1-1	14	CASSPTQGNTEAFF